This T cell receptor (beta chain) stems from a study of blood T cell repertoires in COVID-19. Study context: Italy, Spain and the United States were the sources of the convalescent and acute COVID-19 samples. PBMCs, B-cell-depleted T cells, or T cells provided the cDNA or gDNA that made up the material.

Of note for this clone: The junction departs from germline at one end; a sequencing error may be responsible. This sample includes further DNA sequences coding for the same CDR3.

How the authors handled the data: Amplified reference gene primers provided the basis for estimating nucleated cell counts. This table comes from immunoSEQ multiplex PCR, and its TCRdb copy is limited to in-frame clones, with some not included. V, J and clone size reflect that table, while D and trimming were determined from the DNA. The top ten clones hold approximately 2.1% of a sample with about 170,000 clones, more than 75% of them seen once. This CDR3 has 12 amino acids. The chain has TRBV12-3 or TRBV12-4 and TRBJ2-7; possibly TRBD2 for D (6 bases). Sample: peripheral blood. This clonotype was sampled from a man aged 50-60 years who had recovered from COVID-19. CDR3 sequence: CASSFTSYEQYF. CDR3 nucleotide sequence: TGTGCCAGCAGTTTTACTAGCTACGAGCAGTACTTT.